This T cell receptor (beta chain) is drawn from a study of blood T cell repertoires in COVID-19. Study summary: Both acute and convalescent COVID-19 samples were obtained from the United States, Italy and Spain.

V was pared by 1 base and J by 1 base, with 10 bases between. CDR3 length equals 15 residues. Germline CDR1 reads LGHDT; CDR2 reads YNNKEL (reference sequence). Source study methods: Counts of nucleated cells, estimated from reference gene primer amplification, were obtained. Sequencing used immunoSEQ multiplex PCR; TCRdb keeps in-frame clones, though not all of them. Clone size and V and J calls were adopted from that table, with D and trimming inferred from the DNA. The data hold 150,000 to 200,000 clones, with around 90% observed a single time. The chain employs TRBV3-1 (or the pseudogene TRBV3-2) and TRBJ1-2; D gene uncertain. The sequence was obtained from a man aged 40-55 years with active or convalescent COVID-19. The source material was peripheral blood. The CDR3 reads CASSQVSTFNYGYTF. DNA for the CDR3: TGTGCCAGCAGCCAAGTGTCTACCTTTAACTATGGCTACACCTTC.